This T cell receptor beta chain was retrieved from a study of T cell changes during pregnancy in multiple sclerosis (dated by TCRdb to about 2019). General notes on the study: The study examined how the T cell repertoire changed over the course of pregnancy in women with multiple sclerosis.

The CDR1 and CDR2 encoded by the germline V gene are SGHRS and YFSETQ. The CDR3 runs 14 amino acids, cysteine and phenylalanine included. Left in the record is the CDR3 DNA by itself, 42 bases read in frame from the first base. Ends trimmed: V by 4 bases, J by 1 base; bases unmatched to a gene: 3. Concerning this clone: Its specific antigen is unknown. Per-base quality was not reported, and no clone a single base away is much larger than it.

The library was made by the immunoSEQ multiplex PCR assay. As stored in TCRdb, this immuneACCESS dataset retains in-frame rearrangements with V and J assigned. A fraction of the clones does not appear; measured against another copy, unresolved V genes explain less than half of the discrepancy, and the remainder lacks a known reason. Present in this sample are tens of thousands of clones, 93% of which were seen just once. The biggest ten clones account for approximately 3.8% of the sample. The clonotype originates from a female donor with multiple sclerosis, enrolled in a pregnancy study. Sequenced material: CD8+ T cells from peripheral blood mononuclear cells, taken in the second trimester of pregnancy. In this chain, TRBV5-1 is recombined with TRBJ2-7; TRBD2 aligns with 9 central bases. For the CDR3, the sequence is CASSIAGGSYEQYF. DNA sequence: TGCGCCAGCAGCATTGCGGGGGGGTCCTACGAGCAGTACTTC.